One sample yielded the 26 T cell receptor beta chains listed below, sequenced in a study of CD8 T cells in Susac syndrome. Reverse transcription of about 0.45 to 1 ug RNA was carried out with random hexamers. Via MiXCR, TCRdb re-called the immunoSEQ multiplex PCR reads, giving one row per CDR3 protein. The sample includes some 250,000 distinct CDR3 sequences, about 95% of them seen just once. Sequenced: CD4+ T cells from PBMCs. These receptors came from a human donor with Susac syndrome.

This chain joins TRBV20-1 and TRBJ1-5; D perhaps matches TRBD1 (6 bases). This CDR3 has 13 residues. Germline V CDR1 and CDR2: DFQATT, SNEGSKA (reference sequence). Trimming left V 5 bases short and J 3 bases short, with 11 bases between. CDR3 residues: CSAYRDNNQPQHF. DNA for the CDR3: TGCAGTGCTTACAGGGATAACAATCAGCCCCAGCATTTT.

The chain carries TRBV18 and TRBJ2-7; 11 nucleotides agree with TRBD1. V was clipped by 5 bases and J by 4 bases; unmatched bases: 10. CDR1 is KGHSH and CDR2 is LQKENI in the germline V gene. CDR3 length: 16 residues. The CDR3, as DNA: TGTGCCAGCTCATACACATGGACAGGGGGCGAATACGAGCAGTACTTC. Translated, it gives CASSYTWTGGEYEQYF.

The chain's CDR3 is CSAPDRQTGNTIYF. CDR3 in DNA: TGCAGTGCACCGGACAGGCAAACTGGAAACACCATATATTTT. The chain combines TRBV20-1 with TRBJ1-3, with TRBD1 matching 7 bases. After removal of 6 bases from V and 2 bases from J, the junction contained 7 bases not matched to a gene. The germline V gene has CDR1 DFQATT and CDR2 SNEGSKA (reference sequence). The CDR3 has 14 amino acids.

The chain couples TRBV10-3 to TRBJ2-3; no definite D call. V lost 2 bases and J lost 4, with 13 bases in between. Germline loops: CDR1 ENHRY, CDR2 SYGVKD. The CDR3 totals 15 residues. CDR3 in amino acids: CAISEIAPGADTQYF. The CDR3, as DNA: TGTGCCATCAGTGAGATAGCTCCTGGGGCAGATACGCAGTATTTT.

The chain carries TRBV15 and TRBJ2-1; D gene uncertain. Trimming took 0 bases from V and 9 from J, leaving 15 bases between them. CDR3 length equals 15 residues. Germline loops: CDR1 LNHNV, CDR2 YYDKDF (reference sequence). The chain's CDR3 is CATSRDFSLRLEQFF. The CDR3 DNA sequence: TGTGCCACCAGCAGAGATTTCAGTCTTCGGCTTGAGCAGTTCTTC.

The CDR3 here is CASSLPSGSHKTQYF. CDR3 bases: TGTGCCAGCAGCTTGCCTAGCGGGAGCCATAAGACCCAGTACTTC. The genes are TRBV7-2 and TRBJ2-5, with 10 bases identical to TRBD2. CDR1 and CDR2 (germline): SGHTA, FQGNSA. Trimming cost V 3 bases and J 6 bases; bases outside gene matches: 7. This CDR3 spans 15 amino acids.

V is TRBV29-1 and J is TRBJ2-2; D may be TRBD2 (6 bases). The V end was cut by 7 bases, the J end by 6 bases, with 9 bases between. The CDR3 length is 11 residues. Germline lookup yields CDR1 SQVTM and CDR2 ANQGSEA. The CDR3 DNA is TGCAGCGCCGGGGGTGCCGGGGAGCTGTTTTTT. Its translation: CSAGGAGELFF.

The genes are TRBV29-1 and TRBJ1-1; tentative D call: TRBD1 (5 bases). The V gene's germline CDR1 is SQVTM and CDR2 ANQGSEA. This CDR3 has 13 residues. Trimming removed 7 bases at V and 5 bases at J, with 17 bases between. CDR3 amino acids: CSAPLGGKTEAFF. Written as DNA, the CDR3 is TGCAGCGCCCCGCTCGGGGGGAAGACTGAAGCTTTCTTT.

The V call is TRBV7-9, the J call TRBJ2-3; weak D call: TRBD1 (5 bases). The CDR3 runs 15 residues. The germline CDR1 and CDR2 sequences are SEHNR and FQNEAQ (reference sequence). V was pared by 4 bases and J by 0 bases, with 11 bases between. The CDR3 DNA is TGTGCCAGCAGCTCAGACAGACGAAGCACAGATACGCAGTATTTT. Its protein product is CASSSDRRSTDTQYF. The whole variable domain, remainder taken from reference TRBV7-9 and TRBJ2-3, is DTGVSQNPRHKITKRGQNVTFRCDPISEHNRLYWYRQTLGQGPEFLTYFQNEAQLEKSRLLSDRFSAERPKGSFSTLEIQRTEQGDSAMYLCASSSDRRSTDTQYFGPGTRLTVL.

The CDR3 reads CASSRGQVLLDGYTF. The CDR3 bases are TGTGCCAGCAGTCGTGGACAGGTGCTATTAGATGGCTACACCTTC. This chain links TRBV6-5 with TRBJ1-2, with TRBD1 matching 7 bases. The CDR3 is 15 amino acids. Germline values: CDR1 MNHEY, CDR2 SVGAGI. The ends lost 5 bases at V and 6 bases at J; junction bases unmatched: 12.

The V call is TRBV18, the J call TRBJ1-2; tentatively, D is TRBD1 (6 bases). The CDR3 contains 16 residues. The V and J ends lost 4 bases and 7 bases respectively, with 22 bases between them. Germline V gene data show CDR1 as KGHSH and CDR2 as LQKENI. The CDR3 DNA follows: TGTGCCAGCTCACAATCAACCGGGACATGGAAGGTTGGCTACACCTTC. Its translation: CASSQSTGTWKVGYTF.

The rearrangement links TRBV3-1 to TRBJ1-5; D not certain. The CDR3 runs 14 residues. Germline assignment: CDR1 LGHDT and CDR2 YNNKEL (reference sequence). Trimming removed 2 bases from V and 4 bases from J, with 9 bases in between. CDR3 DNA: TGTGCCAGCAGCCAATACGGGGATAATCAGCCCCAGCATTTT. It codes for CASSQYGDNQPQHF.

The J gene is TRBJ2-1, the V gene TRBV6-6; possible D gene TRBD2, 5 bases. The germline CDR1 and CDR2 sequences are MNHNY and SVGAGI (reference sequence). This CDR3 comprises 15 residues. V lost 0 bases and J lost 3, with 9 bases in between. CDR3 coding DNA: TGTGCCAGCAGTTACTCGCCGGGGATCTACAATGAGCAGTTCTTC. Protein product: CASSYSPGIYNEQFF.

This clonotype appeared once. The rearrangement uses TRBV20-1 and TRBJ2-7; 8 bases match TRBD1. This CDR3 contains 12 residues. Germline CDR1 and CDR2: DFQATT and SNEGSKA (reference sequence). The V gene end was trimmed by 0 bases and the J gene end by 12 bases; junction bases not matched to a gene: 7. CDR3 protein: CSAREIQGATYF. DNA for the CDR3: TGCAGTGCTAGAGAGATTCAGGGGGCCACGTACTTC.

The chain is built from TRBV4-2 and TRBJ2-1; D may be TRBD1 (7 bases). The CDR3 spans 15 residues. Germline V gene sequence: CDR1 LGHNA, CDR2 YNFKEQ. The germline V and J ends were trimmed by 0 bases and 6 bases, with 12 bases remaining between them. The CDR3 spells CASSQDNQGGNEQFF. The CDR3 DNA is TGTGCCAGCAGCCAAGATAATCAGGGGGGCAATGAGCAGTTCTTC.

This chain uses TRBV4-1 with TRBJ2-1, with D perhaps matching TRBD2 (6 bases). The CDR3 totals 21 residues. Trimming shortened V by 0 bases and J by 8 bases, and 32 bases separated the two germline ends. Germline V CDR1 and CDR2: MGHRA, YSYEKL. DNA of the CDR3: TGCGCCAGCAGCCAAGATCTAAGGCTCGGGCGCGGGGTAGCGTTCCGTGATGAGCAGTTCTTC. Its translation: CASSQDLRLGRGVAFRDEQFF.

The chain recombines TRBV5-4 with TRBJ2-5, with 10 positions matching TRBD2. CDR1 and CDR2 (germline): SGHNT, YYREEE (reference sequence). The CDR3 has 17 residues. The junction had 12 bases not matched to a gene; V was cut back by 1 base and J by 6 bases. CDR3 amino acids: CASSLFPASGSRQTQYF. The CDR3 nucleotides are TGTGCCAGCAGCTTGTTTCCGGCTAGCGGGAGTAGGCAGACCCAGTACTTC.

The chain is built from TRBV28 and TRBJ1-5; D call uncertain. The CDR3 covers 16 residues. The germline V and J ends were trimmed by 3 bases and 0 bases, with 12 bases remaining between them. Germline values: CDR1 MDHEN, CDR2 SYDVKM. The CDR3 DNA sequence: TGTGCCAGCAGTTTTGGTACGGGAGTTAGCAATCAGCCCCAGCATTTT. Translation gives CASSFGTGVSNQPQHF. The whole variable domain, remainder taken from reference TRBV28 and TRBJ1-5, is DVKVTQSSRYLVKRTGEKVFLECVQDMDHENMFWYRQDPGLGLRLIYFSYDVKMKEKGDIPEGYSVSREKKERFSLILESASTNQTSMYLCASSFGTGVSNQPQHFGDGTRLSIL.

The V and J genes are TRBV29-1 and TRBJ1-2, with 10 bases that match TRBD1. V was pared by 7 bases and J by 8 bases, with 7 bases of the junction left unmatched. This CDR3 comprises 12 residues. Germline V CDR1 and CDR2: SQVTM, ANQGSEA. The CDR3 nucleotides are TGCAGCGAGTGGACAGGGGGGTCCGGCTACACCTTC. Translated: CSEWTGGSGYTF.

The rearrangement joins TRBV10-2 to TRBJ1-2; no clear D. CDR1 and CDR2 from the germline V gene are WSHSY and SAAADI. CDR3 length equals 13 residues. The V end was cut by 10 bases, the J end by 8 bases, with 20 bases between. Here the CDR3 DNA reads TGCGCCACCCTGACCGGCAAGACGGAGGGCTACACCTTC. Protein: CATLTGKTEGYTF.

CDR3 nucleotides: TGCAGTGCTTCTTCAGGGGGCTACGAGCAGTACTTC. Its translation is CSASSGGYEQYF. The J gene is TRBJ2-7, the V gene TRBV20-1; 7 bases line up with TRBD1. Germline CDR1 is DFQATT and CDR2 is SNEGSKA (reference sequence). The V gene end was trimmed by 5 bases and the J gene end by 3 bases; junction bases not matched to a gene: 4. This CDR3 comprises 12 residues.

The gene calls are TRBV29-1 and TRBJ2-7, with D possibly being TRBD2 (6 bases). V lost 7 bases and J 2 bases, leaving 12 bases between the germline ends. There are 12 residues in the CDR3. CDR1 is SQVTM and CDR2 is ANQGSEA in the germline V gene. CDR3 sequence (DNA): TGCAGCGGGGCGTGGGGGGCCTACGAGCAGTACTTC. Its protein is CSGAWGAYEQYF.

This clonotype has just one count. The chain carries TRBV9 and TRBJ2-5; 7 nucleotides line up with TRBD1. With V trimmed by 0 bases and J by 5 bases, 4 bases remained unmatched. The CDR3 covers 14 residues. Germline CDR1 SGDLS, CDR2 YYNGEE. DNA of the CDR3: TGTGCCAGCAGCGTAGAAGGGGGCGGGGAGACCCAGTACTTC. This sequence encodes CASSVEGGGETQYF.

This sequence joins TRBV29-1 and TRBJ2-7; D not certain. The CDR3 contains 11 residues. The V and J ends lost 3 bases and 6 bases respectively, with 9 bases between them. CDR1 is SQVTM, CDR2 ANQGSEA, per germline. The CDR3 loop reads CSVEIGFEQYF. The DNA for the CDR3 is TGCAGCGTTGAGATAGGGTTCGAGCAGTACTTC.

This rearrangement joins TRBV20-1 to TRBJ2-3; tentatively, D is TRBD2 (7 bases). V lost 6 bases and J 2 bases, leaving 21 bases between the germline ends. From germline, CDR1 is DFQATT and CDR2 SNEGSKA (reference sequence). The CDR3 spans 16 residues. The CDR3 reads CSAHRGLAEITDTQYF. The CDR3 bases are TGCAGTGCCCACCGGGGGCTAGCGGAAATCACAGATACGCAGTATTTT.

The chain uses TRBV20-1 and TRBJ2-7, with unresolved D. V lost 4 bases to trimming and J lost 3 bases, with 13 bases between them. The CDR3 totals 13 residues. Looked up from germline, CDR1 is DFQATT and CDR2 is SNEGSKA (reference sequence). The CDR3 here is CSATQAGGYEQYF. The CDR3 nucleotides are TGCAGTGCTACCCAGGCAGGCGGCTACGAGCAGTACTTC.